What follows is one T cell receptor beta chain and its context. What it recognizes is unknown. The data originate from a study of cytomegalovirus exposure and HLA in healthy donors. Notes on the study in general: The likely origin of a cluster of highly shared sequence variants was a sequencing artifact. It was assumed in the presence/absence analyses that sequencing depth was roughly uniform across donors.

Researchers ran the PCR with 60 Vbeta and 13 Jbeta primers. TCRdb's table, derived via immunoSEQ multiplex PCR, lists solely in-frame clones and lacks some. The top ten hold more than 1.2% of the sample, which has over 150,000 clones, around 76% seen once. This TCR came from a man aged 55 to 70 in good health and CMV-seronegative. Sample: PBMCs.

CDR3 amino acids: CASRPGGQGTETQYF. In DNA, the CDR3 is TGTGCCAGCAGACCAGGGGGACAGGGTACAGAGACCCAGTACTTC. The chain joins TRBV28 to TRBJ2-5; 9 positions agree with TRBD1. Germline assignment: CDR1 MDHEN and CDR2 SYDVKM. The V and J ends lost 6 bases and 4 bases, in that order; junction bases with no gene match: 9. This CDR3 has 15 amino acids.